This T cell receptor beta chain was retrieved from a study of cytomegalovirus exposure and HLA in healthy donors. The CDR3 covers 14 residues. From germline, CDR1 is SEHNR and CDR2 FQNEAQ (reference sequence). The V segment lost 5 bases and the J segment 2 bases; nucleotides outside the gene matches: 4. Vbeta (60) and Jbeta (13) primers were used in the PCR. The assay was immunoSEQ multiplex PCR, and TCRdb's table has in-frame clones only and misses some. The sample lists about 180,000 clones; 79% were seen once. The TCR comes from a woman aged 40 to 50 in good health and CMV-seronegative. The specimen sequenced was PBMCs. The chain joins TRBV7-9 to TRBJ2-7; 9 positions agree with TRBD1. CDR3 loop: CASSGTGIPYEQYF. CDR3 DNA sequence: TGTGCCAGCAGCGGGACAGGGATCCCCTACGAGCAGTACTTC.